The 23 T cell receptor beta chains below were found in one sample sequenced in a study of shared clonotypes between healthy human individuals. The method was immunoSEQ multiplex PCR; TCRdb's version includes in-frame clones alone and lacks a portion of them. The sample has approximately 1,000,000 clones; approximately 80% are singletons. What was sequenced was memory CD4+ T cells from PBMCs. Indicated subset: CD45RA-negative fraction. The receptors were sampled from a man aged 18 to 35 in good health. Some clones in this sample may be carry-over from other donors' samples.

This rearrangement joins TRBV9 to TRBJ2-2, with 7 bases that match TRBD1. The CDR3 loop spans 16 amino acids. Trimming at V came to 4 bases and at J to 6 bases, leaving 12 bases not matched to a gene. Germline lookup yields CDR1 SGDLS and CDR2 YYNGEE. The chain's CDR3 is CASSKRGPSTAGELFF. In DNA form, the CDR3 reads TGTGCCAGCAGCAAGAGGGGGCCCTCAACGGCCGGGGAGCTGTTTTTT.

Ten or more counts support this clone. The junction shows a germline mismatch at one end, possibly a read error. CDR3 nucleotide sequence: TGCGCCAGCAGCTTGAGGCGGGAGCGCTCCAACGAGCAGTACTTC. Translating gives CASSLRRERSNEQYF. The chain couples TRBV5-1 to TRBJ2-7; TRBD2 agrees at 7 bases. Looked up from germline, CDR1 is SGHRS and CDR2 is YFSETQ. The CDR3 totals 15 residues.

The V call is TRBV29-1, the J call TRBJ1-2; D call uncertain. The CDR3 is 13 amino acids. Trimming shortened V by 0 bases and J by 4 bases, and 9 bases separated the two germline ends. Germline V gene data show CDR1 as SQVTM and CDR2 as ANQGSEA. CDR3 coding DNA: TGCAGCGTTGAAGAGTCCAGCCTCTATGGCTACACCTTC. It specifies CSVEESSLYGYTF.

The rearrangement links TRBV28 to TRBJ2-1; 7 bases are shared with TRBD2. The CDR3 consists of 14 residues. Germline trimming cut 10 bases from V and 8 bases from J; bases unmatched to any gene: 14. Germline CDR1 and CDR2: MDHEN and SYDVKM. DNA for the CDR3: TGTGCCACCGGGAATAGCGGGCCAGGCGATGAGCAGTTCTTC. Translating it yields CATGNSGPGDEQFF.

The rearrangement uses TRBV19 and TRBJ1-2; no firm D call. The CDR3 spans 14 residues. Trimming removed 1 base from V and 7 bases from J, with 13 bases in between. Germline V CDR1 and CDR2: LNHDA, SQIVND (reference sequence). CDR3 DNA sequence: TGTGCCAGTAGTATAGCAGGCGCCGACTTTGGCTACACCTTC. Protein sequence: CASSIAGADFGYTF.

The J gene is TRBJ1-4, the V gene TRBV28, with D unclear. The CDR3 has 11 amino acids. Germline values: CDR1 MDHEN, CDR2 SYDVKM. Trimming pared 3 bases from V and 13 bases from J, leaving 9 bases between. CDR3: CASSFSGGLFF. The CDR3 DNA is TGTGCCAGCAGTTTTTCCGGTGGACTGTTTTTT.

This clone was seen once. CDR3 coding DNA: TGTGCCAGCAGTGAACCTGATAAGTTTGACTCCTACGAGCAGTACTTC. Translating gives CASSEPDKFDSYEQYF. This chain joins TRBV25-1 and TRBJ2-7; D is ambiguous. Trimming took 2 bases from V and 0 from J, leaving 14 bases between them. The CDR3 has 16 amino acids. The germline V gene encodes CDR1 MGHDK and CDR2 SYGVNS.

The genes are TRBV5-1 and TRBJ2-5; D possibly corresponds to TRBD2 (6 bases). From germline, CDR1 is SGHRS and CDR2 YFSETQ. The CDR3 spans 14 residues. The V end was cut by 4 bases, the J end by 1 base, with 11 bases between. Written as DNA, the CDR3 is TGCGCCAGCAGCCGTGATAGCGGCCAAGAGACCCAGTACTTC. Translated: CASSRDSGQETQYF. The full variable domain, with the rest looked up from reference TRBV5-1 and TRBJ2-5, is KAGVTQTPRYLIKTRGQQVTLSCSPISGHRSVSWYQQTPGQGLQFLFEYFSETQRNKGNFPGRFSGRQFSNSRSEMNVSTLELGDSALYLCASSRDSGQETQYFGPGTRLLVL.

In its sample, this clone was seen a few times. The V and J genes are TRBV5-1 and TRBJ2-2; D may match TRBD1 or TRBD2 (6 bases each). The CDR3 spans 14 residues. From germline, CDR1 is SGHRS and CDR2 YFSETQ. Trimming removed 1 base from V and 10 bases from J, with 14 bases in between. CDR3 sequence: CASSLRPGEEELFF. In nucleotides, the CDR3 is TGCGCCAGCAGCTTGCGGCCAGGGGAGGAGGAGCTGTTTTTT.

The sample holds a few counts of this clone. This sequence joins TRBV5-4 and TRBJ2-3; no clear D gene. The V and J ends lost 10 bases and 1 base respectively, with 13 bases between them. From germline, CDR1 is SGHNT and CDR2 YYREEE (reference sequence). The CDR3 length is 13 residues. The CDR3 region has the DNA TGTGCCTCGCTTAAGATGGGCACAGATACGCAGTATTTT. The encoded protein is CASLKMGTDTQYF.

V is TRBV14 and J is TRBJ2-1, with 13 bases that match TRBD2. Germline CDR1 reads SGHDN; CDR2 reads FVKESK. CDR3 length: 16 residues. The V and J ends lost 0 bases and 9 bases, in that order; junction bases with no gene match: 5. This CDR3 reads CASSQDRLAGGSEQFF. CDR3 bases: TGTGCCAGCAGCCAAGATAGACTAGCGGGAGGTAGTGAGCAGTTCTTC.

Only one count was recorded for this clone. This same CDR3 is encoded by further DNA sequences in the sample. The chain couples TRBV5-1 to TRBJ2-1; the D gene is possibly TRBD2 (6 bases). Germline V lookup: CDR1 SGHRS, CDR2 YFSETQ. Trimming took off 0 bases at V and 2 bases at J, with 9 bases between the two ends. The CDR3 consists of 15 residues. The chain's CDR3 is CASSLVAGTYNEQFF. The CDR3 nucleotides are TGCGCCAGCAGCTTGGTCGCGGGAACCTACAATGAGCAGTTCTTC.

This clone was seen a handful of times. V and J are TRBV7-9 and TRBJ1-2; D remains ambiguous. In germline, CDR1 is SEHNR, CDR2 FQNEAQ (reference sequence). V was clipped by 1 base and J by 8 bases, with 5 bases between them. The CDR3 runs 11 residues. Here the CDR3 DNA reads TGTGCCAGCAGCTTAGAGCGAGGCTACACCTTC. Residues: CASSLERGYTF.

This chain uses TRBV11-3 with TRBJ1-5, with D perhaps TRBD1 (5 bases). The V and J ends lost 2 bases and 5 bases respectively, with 25 bases between them. CDR1 SGHNT and CDR2 YENEEA come from the germline V gene. The CDR3 has 19 amino acids. CDR3 nucleotides: TGTGCCAGCAGCTTATTAAGTGGTCGGGAGGGGAGAATAGATCAGCCCCAGCATTTT. Translation gives CASSLLSGREGRIDQPQHF.

This clone was detected a few times. This chain connects TRBV15 to TRBJ2-7; weak D call: TRBD2 (6 bases). Germline values: CDR1 LNHNV, CDR2 YYDKDF (reference sequence). V was trimmed by 5 bases and J by 3 bases, leaving 8 bases between them. The CDR3 runs 12 residues. The CDR3 sequence is CATSQDYYEQYF. CDR3 coding DNA: TGTGCCACCAGCCAGGACTACTACGAGCAGTACTTC.

This chain connects TRBV30 to TRBJ2-4; possibly TRBD1 for D (5 bases). The germline V gene has CDR1 GTSNPN and CDR2 SVGIG (reference sequence). This CDR3 region has 16 residues. V was clipped by 3 bases and J by 0 bases, with 15 bases between them. The chain's CDR3 is CAWRLAAGLAKNIQYF. The CDR3 DNA reads as TGTGCCTGGAGATTGGCGGCAGGGCTAGCCAAAAACATTCAGTACTTC.

The chain is built from TRBV14 and TRBJ2-6; D is unclear. Trimming pared 6 bases from V and 0 bases from J, leaving 3 bases between. This CDR3 region has 13 residues. Germline V CDR1 and CDR2: SGHDN, FVKESK. As DNA, the CDR3 is TGTGCCAGCAGGAGCTCTGGGGCCAACGTCCTGACTTTC. It is translated as CASRSSGANVLTF.

This chain joins TRBV5-1 and TRBJ2-2; 11 bases line up with TRBD2. The ends lost 2 bases at V and 4 bases at J; junction bases unmatched: 4. The CDR3 consists of 16 residues. The germline V gene encodes CDR1 SGHRS and CDR2 YFSETQ. The CDR3 protein is CASSLLAGDRTGELFF. CDR3 sequence (DNA): TGCGCCAGCAGCTTACTAGCGGGAGACCGCACCGGGGAGCTGTTTTTT.

With regard to this clone: A read error may be the cause here, since a much bigger clone is one base away. Written as DNA, the CDR3 is TGTGCCAGCAGCCCTGGCACAGATACGCAGTATTTT. It encodes CASSPGTDTQYF. The gene calls are TRBV9 and TRBJ2-3; D remains unclear. Germline V gene lookup returns CDR1 SGDLS and CDR2 YYNGEE. The CDR3 has 12 residues. Trimming removed 4 bases at V and 1 base at J, with 4 bases between.

This clone occurred a few times. The V call is TRBV7-3, the J call TRBJ1-2; D not resolved. Germline V gene data show CDR1 as SGHTA and CDR2 as FQGTGA. The V gene lost 0 bases and the J gene lost 0 bases, with 8 bases spanning the gap. The CDR3 contains 15 residues. In DNA, the CDR3 is TGTGCCAGCAGCTTAACTGGGCCAGCTAACTATGGCTACACCTTC. Translated: CASSLTGPANYGYTF.

The chain recombines TRBV7-2 with TRBJ2-3; the D is unclear. This CDR3 spans 14 amino acids. CDR1 and CDR2 from the germline V gene are SGHTA and FQGNSA. V gave up 6 bases and J gave up 2 bases, with 12 bases separating them. CDR3 coding DNA: TGTGCCAGCAGGTCGGCAGGATCCACAGATACGCAGTATTTT. It is translated as CASRSAGSTDTQYF. The whole variable domain, filled in from reference TRBV7-2 and TRBJ2-3, reads GAGVSQSPSNKVTEKGKDVELRCDPISGHTALYWYRQSLGQGLEFLIYFQGNSAPDKSGLPSDRFSAERTGGSVSTLTIQRTQQEDSAVYLCASRSAGSTDTQYFGPGTRLTVL.

The rearrangement uses TRBV7-2 and TRBJ1-1; D gene uncertain. The CDR3 extends over 15 amino acids. V gave up 3 bases and J gave up 0 bases, with 11 bases separating them. Looked up from germline, CDR1 is SGHTA and CDR2 is FQGNSA. Here the CDR3 reads CASSFDFGMNTEAFF. The CDR3 nucleotides are TGTGCCAGCAGCTTCGATTTCGGGATGAACACTGAAGCTTTCTTT.

The chain employs TRBV5-6 and TRBJ1-5, with a weak D call TRBD1 (6 bases). CDR1 and CDR2 (germline): SGHDT, YYEEEE. The ends were cut back, 2 bases at V and 7 bases at J, with 13 bases in the middle. The CDR3 runs to 14 residues. The CDR3 is CASSFRGRGQPQHF. DNA for the CDR3: TGTGCCAGCAGCTTCAGGGGAAGAGGCCAGCCCCAGCATTTT.